This TCR beta chain was identified during a study of a mutant IDH1 vaccine in newly diagnosed glioma. Across the whole study: Patients under treatment included about 62% males and about 40% females and had a mean age of about 37 years. Before enrollment, the patients had been treated with radiotherapy alone, temozolomide alone, or both together. Most of them had received both.

Comments on this clone: Its matching antigen is unknown.

The germline V and J ends were trimmed by 5 bases and 7 bases, with 12 bases remaining between them. The germline V gene encodes CDR1 SGHRS and CDR2 YFSETQ. The CDR3 loop spans 12 amino acids. Noted time point: week 47, end of study. Each dose of the vaccine consisted of 300 ug of mutant IDH1 20-mer peptide, with topical imiquimod. TCRdb keeps only in-frame clones here, not all; method: immunoSEQ multiplex PCR. The profile shows some 30,000 clones, 65% to 85% of them singletons. The input for sequencing was PBMCs, taken from a glioma patient whose treatment included an IDH1 peptide vaccine. This chain links TRBV5-1 with TRBJ1-1; D unresolved. The TCR sequence derives from a man under 40 with glioma. The CDR3 sequence: CASSIGAGEAFF. In DNA form, the CDR3 reads TGCGCCAGCAGTATTGGCGCTGGTGAAGCTTTCTTT. The full variable domain, rest sourced from reference TRBV5-1 and TRBJ1-1, is KAGVTQTPRYLIKTRGQQVTLSCSPISGHRSVSWYQQTPGQGLQFLFEYFSETQRNKGNFPGRFSGRQFSNSRSEMNVSTLELGDSALYLCASSIGAGEAFFGQGTRLTVV.